The text below deals with one TCR beta chain. The CDR3 totals 14 residues. Per the germline V gene, CDR1 is SNHLY and CDR2 is FYNNEI. The V segment lost 4 bases and the J segment 9 bases; nucleotides outside the gene matches: 4. The data were obtained in a study of blood T cell repertoires in COVID-19. Study-wide context: Whether acute or convalescent, the COVID-19 samples came from the United States, Italy and Spain. From T cells, B-cell-depleted T cells, or PBMCs came the material, which was cDNA or gDNA.

In the original workflow: Amplified reference gene primers provided the basis for estimating nucleated cell counts. Only in-frame clones appear in the TCRdb table, and some are missing; sequencing was by immunoSEQ multiplex PCR. The V and J calls and the clone size are those of that table, but D and trimming were determined from the DNA. The data show 200,000 to 300,000 clones, approximately 84% seen once. The sequence was collected from a man aged 50 or older with acute or convalescent COVID-19. The sample comprised peripheral blood. V is TRBV2 and J is TRBJ1-6; 9 bases match TRBD1. The CDR3 DNA reads as TGTGCCAGCAGTGGGACAGGGGTAGTTTCACCCCTCCACTTT. Its translation: CASSGTGVVSPLHF.